These 26 T cell receptor beta chains originate from one sample sequenced in a study of cytomegalovirus exposure and HLA in healthy donors. PCR primers comprised 60 Vbeta and 13 Jbeta primers. Repertoires were generated with immunoSEQ multiplex PCR, while TCRdb's copy carries only in-frame clones and drops some. The data show 150,000 to 160,000 clones, approximately 86% seen once. Sample: PBMCs. These receptors all come from a woman aged 45-60 years in good health and CMV-seropositive.

The chain recombines TRBV6-1 with TRBJ2-7; 7 nucleotides match TRBD1. Trimming took 2 bases from V and 2 from J; bases not matched to a gene: 6. The CDR3 extends over 15 amino acids. Germline V gene sequence: CDR1 MNHNS, CDR2 SASEGT. The CDR3 sequence is CASSERDRPTYEQYF. CDR3 bases: TGTGCCAGCAGTGAAAGGGACAGACCCACCTACGAGCAGTACTTC.

The chain has TRBV27 and TRBJ1-2, with 9 nucleotides matching TRBD1. Germline lookup yields CDR1 MNHEY and CDR2 SMNVEV (reference sequence). J was trimmed by 7 bases and V by 0 bases; bases with no gene match: 15. This CDR3 is 18 amino acids long. DNA of the CDR3: TGTGCCAGCAGTTTATCAGGCCCCAAGCGTGGGACAGGGTCTGGCTACACCTTC. Residues: CASSLSGPKRGTGSGYTF.

The chain employs TRBV9 and TRBJ1-3; perhaps TRBD1 as D (6 bases). Germline V gene sequence: CDR1 SGDLS, CDR2 YYNGEE. V shed 3 bases and J shed 4 bases, with 14 bases lying between them. The CDR3 sequence is 15 residues long. DNA of the CDR3: TGTGCCAGCAGCGCCCGCTGGACAGAGGGAAACACCATATATTTT. As protein: CASSARWTEGNTIYF.

The chain has TRBV6-1 and TRBJ1-4; 8 nucleotides agree with TRBD1. The V gene's germline CDR1 is MNHNS and CDR2 SASEGT. The CDR3 spans 15 residues. J was trimmed by 5 bases and V by 4 bases; bases with no gene match: 6. The CDR3 here is CASSAGDRTNEKLFF. The CDR3 region has the DNA TGTGCCAGCAGTGCTGGGGACAGGACAAATGAAAAACTGTTTTTT.

The chain joins TRBV29-1 to TRBJ2-1; 10 positions agree with TRBD2. The germline CDR1 and CDR2 sequences are SQVTM and ANQGSEA. The CDR3 totals 14 residues. With V trimmed by 3 bases and J by 6 bases, 5 bases remained unmatched. The CDR3 DNA follows: TGCAGCGTTGATATGCTAGCGGGGGTCAATGAGCAGTTCTTC. It yields the protein CSVDMLAGVNEQFF.

V usage is TRBV4-3 and J usage is TRBJ2-1; TRBD2 agrees at 13 bases. This CDR3 has 17 residues. Germline loops: CDR1 LGHNA, CDR2 YSLEER. Trimming removed 0 bases from V and 6 bases from J; junction bases left unmatched: 5. As DNA, the CDR3 is TGCGCCAGCAGCCAAGAATGGGGGACTAGCGGGGTCAATGAGCAGTTCTTC. It translates to CASSQEWGTSGVNEQFF.

The CDR3 sequence is CASSSPGSKAFF. In nucleotides, the CDR3 is TGTGCCAGCAGCTCCCCCGGGAGCAAAGCTTTCTTT. This rearrangement joins TRBV11-2 to TRBJ1-1, with D unresolved. CDR1 and CDR2 from the germline V gene are SGHAT and FQNNGV. Trimming left V 4 bases short and J 9 bases short, with 12 bases between. There are 12 residues in the CDR3.

The chain couples TRBV1 to TRBJ1-1. TRBV1 represents a pseudogene. The CDR3 loop spans 15 amino acids. Written as DNA, the CDR3 is TGCACCAGCAGCCAAGCGGGACTGGGGAGGAGTGAAGCTTTCTTT. The encoded protein is CTSSQAGLGRSEAFF.

Turning to this clone: Additional DNA sequences in this sample encode the identical CDR3. The chain combines TRBV7-2 with TRBJ2-2, with TRBD2 identical over 12 bases. J lost 4 bases, V lost 2 bases, and 8 bases had no gene match. The CDR3 totals 18 residues. From germline, CDR1 is SGHTA and CDR2 FQGNSA. In DNA, the CDR3 is TGTGCCAGCAGCTTAAGGCTAGCGGGGGGGCGCGGCACCGGGGAGCTGTTTTTT. Residues: CASSLRLAGGRGTGELFF.

This chain links TRBV30 with TRBJ2-6; no clear D. Germline V gives CDR1 GTSNPN, CDR2 SVGIG (reference sequence). The CDR3 totals 16 residues. V shed 0 bases and J shed 4 bases, with 13 bases lying between them. The CDR3 bases are TGTGCCTGGAGTGTAGGCAGCGAGCTAGGGGCCAACGTCCTGACTTTC. Translating it yields CAWSVGSELGANVLTF.

The chain couples TRBV30 to TRBJ1-3, with TRBD1 matching 7 bases. After removal of 4 bases from V and 0 bases from J, the junction contained 18 bases not matched to a gene. This CDR3 is 19 amino acids long. Germline CDR1 and CDR2: GTSNPN and SVGIG (reference sequence). CDR3 nucleotide sequence: TGTGCCTGGAAACCGGGACAGTGGAAGAGCGGGCCCTCTGGAAACACCATATATTTT. Its protein product is CAWKPGQWKSGPSGNTIYF. The entire variable domain, with the rest obtained from reference TRBV30 and TRBJ1-3, is as follows: SQTIHQWPATLVQPVGSPLSLECTVEGTSNPNLYWYRQAAGRGLQLLFYSVGIGQISSEVPQNLSASRPQDRQFILSSKKLLLSDSGFYLCAWKPGQWKSGPSGNTIYFGEGSWLTVV.

The chain joins TRBV2 to TRBJ2-7; 7 bases map to TRBD1. This CDR3 has 15 amino acids. Germline V gene lookup returns CDR1 SNHLY and CDR2 FYNNEI. V trimming: 7 bases; J trimming: 2 bases; junction bases outside the gene matches: 11. The CDR3 here is CASKERTGGPYEQYF. The CDR3 DNA sequence: TGTGCCAGCAAGGAACGGACAGGAGGCCCCTACGAGCAGTACTTC.

This chain connects TRBV5-1 to TRBJ1-1, with D perhaps TRBD1 (6 bases). The germline V and J ends were trimmed by 0 bases and 5 bases, with 20 bases remaining between them. CDR1 SGHRS and CDR2 YFSETQ come from the germline V gene. The CDR3 covers 17 residues. The CDR3 DNA follows: TGCGCCAGCAGCTTGGGCCGGATACAGGGATCGTCAACTGAAGCTTTCTTT. Translation: CASSLGRIQGSSTEAFF.

The V gene is TRBV19, the J gene TRBJ1-6; D is possibly TRBD1 (5 bases). This CDR3 is built from 14 residues. Trimming shortened V by 1 base and J by 8 bases, and 9 bases separated the two germline ends. The germline V gene has CDR1 LNHDA and CDR2 SQIVND (reference sequence). The CDR3 reads CASSIADSHSPLHF. The CDR3 DNA sequence: TGTGCCAGTAGTATAGCTGACAGCCATTCACCCCTCCACTTT.

The genes are TRBV4-3 and TRBJ1-1; 9 positions match TRBD1. V lost 4 bases and J lost 4; bases outside the gene matches: 4. Germline V CDR1 and CDR2: LGHNA, YSLEER. The CDR3 is 14 residues long. CDR3 amino acids: CASSPTGGSTEAFF. In nucleotides, the CDR3 is TGCGCCAGCAGCCCGACAGGGGGAAGCACTGAAGCTTTCTTT.

The chain joins TRBV4-2 to TRBJ1-5, with a weak D call TRBD1 (5 bases). Trimming removed 0 bases at V and 10 bases at J, with 19 bases between. This CDR3 is 16 amino acids long. The germline gives CDR1 LGHNA, CDR2 YNFKEQ. CDR3 region: CASSQDSPTVLGPQHF. Here the CDR3 DNA reads TGTGCCAGCAGCCAAGATTCCCCGACAGTCTTGGGTCCCCAGCATTTT.

The V call is TRBV28, the J call TRBJ2-7; D is perhaps TRBD2 (6 bases). Germline CDR1 and CDR2: MDHEN and SYDVKM. This CDR3 comprises 13 residues. Between the trimmed V and J ends, which lost 3 bases and 3 bases, there was a span of 9 bases. This CDR3 is CASSLGGLYEQYF. For the CDR3, the DNA is TGTGCCAGCAGTTTGGGAGGACTCTACGAGCAGTACTTC.

This clone was observed a handful of times. The genes are TRBV30 and TRBJ1-1; 11 bases align to TRBD1. V lost 3 bases, J lost 4 bases, and 1 base stayed unmatched. CDR1 is GTSNPN and CDR2 is SVGIG in the germline V gene (reference sequence). The CDR3 runs to 13 residues. CDR3 sequence (DNA): TGTGCCTGGAGGGGACAGGGGGTCACTGAAGCTTTCTTT. It specifies CAWRGQGVTEAFF.

This rearrangement joins TRBV27 to TRBJ2-3; 9 bases are shared with TRBD1. V lost 4 bases, J lost 4 bases, and 12 bases stayed unmatched. Per the germline V gene, CDR1 is MNHEY and CDR2 is SMNVEV (reference sequence). The CDR3 loop spans 17 amino acids. The CDR3 is CASSSLKTGGAADTQYF. For the CDR3, the DNA is TGTGCCAGCAGTTCCTTAAAAACAGGGGGCGCCGCAGATACGCAGTATTTT.

This sequence joins TRBV30 and TRBJ2-7; 7 bases fit TRBD1. Germline lookup yields CDR1 GTSNPN and CDR2 SVGIG (reference sequence). CDR3 length equals 15 residues. Trimming removed 0 bases from V and 4 bases from J; junction bases left unmatched: 9. The CDR3 nucleotides are TGTGCCTGGAGTGTACAAGCCAGGGGGAAATACGAGCAGTACTTC. Translated, it gives CAWSVQARGKYEQYF. Based on the CDR3 plus reference TRBV30 and TRBJ2-7, the full variable domain is SQTIHQWPATLVQPVGSPLSLECTVEGTSNPNLYWYRQAAGRGLQLLFYSVGIGQISSEVPQNLSASRPQDRQFILSSKKLLLSDSGFYLCAWSVQARGKYEQYFGPGTRLTVT.

The V call is TRBV7-9, the J call TRBJ2-7, with TRBD1 matching 7 bases. The CDR3 has 13 amino acids. V gave up 5 bases and J gave up 2 bases; unmatched junction bases: 3. Per the germline V gene, CDR1 is SEHNR and CDR2 is FQNEAQ (reference sequence). The CDR3 reads CASSTGQPYEQYF. CDR3 nucleotide sequence: TGTGCCAGCAGCACGGGACAGCCCTACGAGCAGTACTTC. The full variable domain, with the rest looked up from reference TRBV7-9 and TRBJ2-7, is DTGVSQNPRHKITKRGQNVTFRCDPISEHNRLYWYRQTLGQGPEFLTYFQNEAQLEKSRLLSDRFSAERPKGSFSTLEIQRTEQGDSAMYLCASSTGQPYEQYFGPGTRLTVT.

This rearrangement joins TRBV2 to TRBJ1-1; no definite D call. The germline gives CDR1 SNHLY, CDR2 FYNNEI. The CDR3 sequence is 12 residues long. Trimming removed 6 bases from V and 3 bases from J, with 8 bases in between. In nucleotides, the CDR3 is TGTGCCAGCAGGCGGGTCCACACTGAAGCTTTCTTT. As protein: CASRRVHTEAFF.

The genes are TRBV2 and TRBJ1-3, with D maybe TRBD1 (6 bases). The CDR3 spans 14 residues. Germline loops: CDR1 SNHLY, CDR2 FYNNEI. Between the trimmed V and J ends, which lost 6 bases and 5 bases, there was a span of 14 bases. This chain's CDR3 is CASRRRDKRNTIYF. CDR3 in DNA: TGTGCCAGCAGGCGCCGGGACAAGAGAAACACCATATATTTT.

This clone was counted once. The genes are TRBV2 and TRBJ2-3; a possible D gene is TRBD1 (6 bases). This CDR3 has 14 amino acids. CDR1 is SNHLY, CDR2 FYNNEI, per germline. The V end lost 6 bases, the J end lost 4 bases, and 14 bases lay between the germline ends. The CDR3 region is CASSEQGLPDTQYF. As DNA, the CDR3 is TGTGCCAGCAGCGAACAGGGTTTACCAGATACGCAGTATTTT.

This rearrangement joins TRBV27 to TRBJ2-6; D perhaps matches TRBD2 (5 bases). CDR1 and CDR2 from the germline V gene are MNHEY and SMNVEV (reference sequence). Trimming cost V 7 bases and J 2 bases, with 12 bases left between them. The CDR3 loop spans 15 amino acids. The CDR3 loop is CASKPDGAGANVLTF. The CDR3 DNA reads as TGTGCCAGCAAACCTGACGGGGCTGGGGCCAACGTCCTGACTTTC.

This chain connects TRBV9 to TRBJ1-2, with 11 bases fitting TRBD1. This CDR3 has 15 amino acids. Germline CDR1 SGDLS, CDR2 YYNGEE. The ends lost 0 bases at V and 5 bases at J; junction bases unmatched: 3. CDR3: CASSVAGDRGYGYTF. In DNA, the CDR3 is TGTGCCAGCAGCGTAGCTGGGGACAGGGGGTATGGCTACACCTTC.